This section outlines one TCR beta chain sequence together with its context. This sample stems from a study of blood T cell repertoires in COVID-19. Across the whole study: The samples span acute and convalescent COVID-19 from the United States, Italy and Spain.

Repertoires were generated with immunoSEQ multiplex PCR, while TCRdb's copy carries only in-frame clones and drops some. The sample lists fewer than 40,000 clones, nearly 90% seen once, with about 31% in the top ten. The germline V gene has CDR1 KGHSH and CDR2 LQKENI. This CDR3 has 14 amino acids. Trimming removed 5 bases from V and 1 base from J, with 10 bases in between. The genes are TRBV18 and TRBJ2-3; TRBD1 might be the D (5 bases). The TCR sequence derives from a man between 65 and 85 years old with active COVID-19. The sequencing input was peripheral blood. As DNA, the CDR3 is TGTGCCAGCTCAACCGGACAAGGCACAGATACGCAGTATTTT. As protein: CASSTGQGTDTQYF.